Listed below are T cell receptor beta chains from one sample, sequenced in a study of blood T cell repertoires in COVID-19. The data were produced by immunoSEQ multiplex PCR, yet TCRdb's version contains in-frame clones alone and is incomplete. The data contain 300,000 or so clones, about 87% of them singletons. Sequencing was carried out using peripheral blood. The receptors stem from a woman aged 45-65 years who had recovered from COVID-19. Each CDR3 is given without its conserved first and last residue. Clone size is shown for a subset of rows, as once, few, many or a class of expanded clone.

V gene: TRBV20-1
clone size: -
J gene: TRBJ2-3
CDR3 length: 13
CDR3 protein: SASLSGGFTDTQY

V gene: TRBV7-8
clone size: -
J gene: TRBJ1-5
CDR3 length: 14
CDR3 protein: ASSFDSLGRNQPQH

V gene: TRBV30
clone size: -
J gene: TRBJ1-1
CDR3 length: 11
CDR3 protein: AWSTSGVTEAF

V gene: TRBV4-1
clone size: few
J gene: TRBJ2-7
CDR3 length: 12
CDR3 protein: ASSQERQAHEQY

V gene: TRBV27
clone size: -
J gene: TRBJ2-1
CDR3 length: 18
CDR3 protein: ASSSKRLAGGLSSYNEQF

V gene: TRBV19
clone size: once
J gene: TRBJ1-5
CDR3 length: 13
CDR3 protein: ASRGEGLSNQPQH

V gene: TRBV18
clone size: -
J gene: TRBJ1-6
CDR3 length: 12
CDR3 protein: ASSPNRDNSPLH

V gene: TRBV7-2
clone size: -
J gene: TRBJ2-5
CDR3 length: 13
CDR3 protein: ASSLGGGEAETQY

V gene: TRBV27
clone size: -
J gene: TRBJ2-3
CDR3 length: 11
CDR3 protein: ASSFPPPDTQY

V gene: TRBV6-5
clone size: -
J gene: TRBJ2-7
CDR3 length: 10
CDR3 protein: ASSPRQGEQY

V gene: TRBV30
clone size: once
J gene: TRBJ1-5
CDR3 length: 12
CDR3 protein: AWSGNSLNQPQH

V gene: TRBV25-1
clone size: few
J gene: TRBJ1-3
CDR3 length: 13
CDR3 protein: ASSEYSGPGNTIY

V gene: TRBV12-3/TRBV12-4
clone size: -
J gene: TRBJ2-7
CDR3 length: 11
CDR3 protein: ASSLGTFYEQY

V gene: TRBV3-1/TRBV3-2
clone size: once
J gene: TRBJ1-6
CDR3 length: 12
CDR3 protein: ASTPGERNSPLH

V gene: TRBV19
clone size: -
J gene: TRBJ2-7
CDR3 length: 13
CDR3 protein: ASSIGTGGIYEQY

V gene: TRBV28
clone size: few
J gene: TRBJ1-1
CDR3 length: 13
CDR3 protein: ASSFSIGTDSEAF

V gene: TRBV6-5
clone size: once
J gene: TRBJ2-2
CDR3 length: 13
CDR3 protein: ASSTTNLNTGELF

V gene: TRBV5-6
clone size: -
J gene: TRBJ2-2
CDR3 length: 14
CDR3 protein: ASSLTGTGLAGELF

V gene: TRBV3-1/TRBV3-2
clone size: -
J gene: TRBJ2-7
CDR3 length: 13
CDR3 protein: ASSQGAVSSYEQY

V gene: TRBV11-3
clone size: -
J gene: TRBJ2-1
CDR3 length: 13
CDR3 protein: ASSLGGSTYNEQF

V gene: TRBV18
clone size: -
J gene: TRBJ1-1
CDR3 length: 12
CDR3 protein: ASSPAGQNTEAF

V gene: TRBV11-2
clone size: once
J gene: TRBJ2-1
CDR3 length: 14
CDR3 protein: ASSLNRDRGVDEQF

V gene: TRBV19
clone size: -
J gene: TRBJ1-5
CDR3 length: 13
CDR3 protein: ASSIDRGSNQPQH

V gene: TRBV27
clone size: -
J gene: TRBJ1-2
CDR3 length: 12
CDR3 protein: ASSFHRGNYGYT

V gene: TRBV19
clone size: -
J gene: TRBJ2-3
CDR3 length: 13
CDR3 protein: ASVPGQGHTDTQY

V gene: TRBV6-2/TRBV6-3
clone size: -
J gene: TRBJ2-1
CDR3 length: 15
CDR3 protein: ASSYSGLAGDHNEQF

V gene: TRBV5-1
clone size: -
J gene: TRBJ1-3
CDR3 length: 11
CDR3 protein: ASSSQTGNTIY

V gene: TRBV11-2
clone size: -
J gene: TRBJ1-2
CDR3 length: 15
CDR3 protein: ASSLQSGQGFFYGYT

V gene: TRBV7-9
clone size: many
J gene: TRBJ1-1
CDR3 length: 12
CDR3 protein: ASSPKAGGKGAF

V gene: TRBV5-6
clone size: -
J gene: TRBJ1-3
CDR3 length: 14
CDR3 protein: ASSLGQGRSRNTIY

V gene: TRBV7-9
clone size: few
J gene: TRBJ1-1
CDR3 length: 10
CDR3 protein: ASSLGTGEAF

V gene: TRBV12-3/TRBV12-4
clone size: -
J gene: TRBJ2-2
CDR3 length: 10
CDR3 protein: ASSLRPGELF

V gene: TRBV6-5
clone size: -
J gene: TRBJ2-3
CDR3 length: 12
CDR3 protein: ASLADRGRGTQY

V gene: TRBV27
clone size: -
J gene: TRBJ2-3
CDR3 length: 17
CDR3 protein: ASFSPSGRDSSARDTQY

V gene: TRBV29-1
clone size: -
J gene: TRBJ1-4
CDR3 length: 11
CDR3 protein: SVGAGGREKLF

V gene: TRBV7-8
clone size: once
J gene: TRBJ2-4
CDR3 length: 13
CDR3 protein: ASSQGPGAGNIQY

V gene: TRBV7-9
clone size: -
J gene: TRBJ1-3
CDR3 length: 11
CDR3 protein: TSGSSSGNTIY

V gene: TRBV19
clone size: -
J gene: TRBJ1-4
CDR3 length: 13
CDR3 protein: ASSGGTATNEKLF

V gene: TRBV7-2
clone size: once
J gene: TRBJ1-5
CDR3 length: 11
CDR3 protein: ASSLGVTQPQH

V gene: TRBV7-9
clone size: -
J gene: TRBJ1-2
CDR3 length: 12
CDR3 protein: ASSRTGTVDGYT

V gene: TRBV7-9
clone size: -
J gene: TRBJ1-5
CDR3 length: 12
CDR3 protein: ASSSGTGNQPQH

V gene: TRBV4-3
clone size: -
J gene: TRBJ2-1
CDR3 length: 11
CDR3 protein: ASSQDPYNEQF

V gene: TRBV15
clone size: -
J gene: TRBJ1-3
CDR3 length: 14
CDR3 protein: ATSRDRGPTGNTIY

V gene: TRBV28
clone size: -
J gene: TRBJ1-2
CDR3 length: 12
CDR3 protein: ASTRQGLSYGYT

V gene: TRBV9
clone size: -
J gene: TRBJ2-1
CDR3 length: 13
CDR3 protein: ASSVVGGRGDEQF

V gene: TRBV18
clone size: -
J gene: TRBJ1-1
CDR3 length: 14
CDR3 protein: ASSPQGADMNTEAF

V gene: TRBV28
clone size: -
J gene: TRBJ2-2
CDR3 length: 14
CDR3 protein: ASSLRRGGNTGELF

V gene: TRBV5-1
clone size: -
J gene: TRBJ1-1
CDR3 length: 14
CDR3 protein: ASSLIPGQEGTEAF

V gene: TRBV12-3/TRBV12-4
clone size: -
J gene: TRBJ1-2
CDR3 length: 11
CDR3 protein: ASSSEGADGYT

V gene: TRBV28
clone size: -
J gene: TRBJ2-1
CDR3 length: 14
CDR3 protein: ASSPHLLRADNEQF